This T cell receptor (beta chain) comes out of a study of T-cell reconstitution after alpha-beta-depleted transplantation in children. TCRbeta library preparation incorporated unique molecular identifiers. MiXCR, run by TCRdb on the PCR reads, gives a single entry per CDR3 protein. Seen here are approximately 350,000 distinct CDR3 sequences, around a tenth observed once, and the top ten hold 2.4%. Losses at the gene ends were 6 bases for V and 9 bases for J; bases not matched to a gene: 10. From germline, CDR1 is MDHEN and CDR2 SYDVKM. The CDR3 totals 15 residues. This clonotype was seen repeatedly, ten times or more.

Specimen: PBMCs from the stem cell graft donor, collected from the stem cell graft. The receptor was derived from a human donor who donated a stem cell graft to a child with acute lymphoblastic leukemia. The V call is TRBV28, the J call TRBJ2-4; 11 bases map to TRBD2. CDR3 in amino acids: CASSDSGRALGIQYF. The CDR3 nucleotides read TGTGCCAGCAGCGATAGCGGGAGGGCCCTCGGCATTCAGTACTTC.